The clone carrying this TCR beta chain was recorded a few times. Its antigen is still unknown. The entry originates in a study of T-cell reconstitution after alpha-beta-depleted transplantation in children. Points from the study as a whole: One year post-transplant, T-cell counts and diversity were largely derived from T cells produced anew.

In germline, CDR1 is DFQATT, CDR2 SNEGSKA (reference sequence). The CDR3 sequence is 14 residues long. Trimming removed 4 bases at V and 2 bases at J, with 15 bases between. Unique molecular identifiers were incorporated during preparation of the TCRbeta library. Using its own MiXCR run on the PCR reads, TCRdb lists one record per CDR3 protein. The table has hundreds of thousands of distinct CDR3 sequences, 10% to 15% seen once. The sample here was PBMCs, mostly from graft donor cells, taken 360 days after TCRalphabeta/CD19-depleted stem cell transplant. This TCR derives from a male patient aged 10-17 years who had a stem cell transplant for acute myeloid leukemia, so the T cells may come from the graft donor. The chain joins TRBV20-1 to TRBJ2-7; D possibly corresponds to TRBD1 (5 bases). CDR3 amino acids: CSAKRQLFPYEQYF. In DNA, the CDR3 is TGCAGTGCTAAACGACAGTTATTCCCCTACGAGCAGTACTTC.